This entry concerns a single TCR beta chain. The sort gate was single viable CD3+CD4+CD8-CD45RO+ cells for memory CD4+ T cells. Sequencing was performed with immunoSEQ multiplex PCR; in TCRdb, only in-frame clones are kept and a portion is missing. The table includes some 66,000 clones, 76% detected once. The data originate from a study of memory CD4+ T cells and cytomegalovirus serostatus. The clonotype comes from an adult in good health and CMV-seropositive. What was sequenced was memory CD4+ T cells from blood.

In DNA, the CDR3 is TGTGCCAGCAGTATCACTAGCGGGGCGAAGACCCAGTACTTC. Protein sequence: CASSITSGAKTQYF. J is TRBJ2-5 and V is TRBV6-5; 10 bases line up with TRBD2. The CDR3 runs to 14 residues. J gave up 6 bases and V 5 bases, and 6 bases lay outside the gene matches. Germline loops: CDR1 MNHEY, CDR2 SVGAGI.